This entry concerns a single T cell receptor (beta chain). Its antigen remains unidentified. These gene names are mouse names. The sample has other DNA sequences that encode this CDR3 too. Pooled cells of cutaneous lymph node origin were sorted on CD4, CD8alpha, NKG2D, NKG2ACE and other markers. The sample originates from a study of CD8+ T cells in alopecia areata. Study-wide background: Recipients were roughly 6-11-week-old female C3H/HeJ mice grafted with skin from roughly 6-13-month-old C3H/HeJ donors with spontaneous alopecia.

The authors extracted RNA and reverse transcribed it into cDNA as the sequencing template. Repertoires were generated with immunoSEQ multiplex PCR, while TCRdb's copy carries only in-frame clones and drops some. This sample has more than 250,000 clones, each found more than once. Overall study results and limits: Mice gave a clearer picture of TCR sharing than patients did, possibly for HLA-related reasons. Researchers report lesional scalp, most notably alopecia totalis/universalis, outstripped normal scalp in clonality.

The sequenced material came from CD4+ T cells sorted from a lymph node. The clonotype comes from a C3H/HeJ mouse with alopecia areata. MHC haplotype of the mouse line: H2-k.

The CDR3 DNA, read in part, is TGTGCCAGCAGTCGGGACAAGAACACA. It encodes CASSRDKNT. The complete CDR3 reads CASSRDKNTEVFF. The chain joins TRBV13-3 to TRBJ1-1; D may be TRBD1 (6 bases). The read stops 4 residues short of the end of the CDR3; the missing end is completed from the germline J gene. This CDR3 has 13 amino acids. V gave up 4 bases and J gave up 0 bases, with 7 bases separating them. Germline V gene data show CDR1 as NNHDY and CDR2 as SYVADS.